These 2 T cell receptor beta chains were sequenced from one sample in a study of blood T cell repertoires in COVID-19. Libraries were prepared by immunoSEQ multiplex PCR; TCRdb keeps only in-frame clonotypes and omits some of them. Of about 300,000 clones in the sample, 65% to 85% were seen once. Sequencing was carried out using peripheral blood. The receptors were sampled from a woman in her fifties or sixties with acute or convalescent COVID-19.

V usage is TRBV30 and J usage is TRBJ2-1; TRBD1 matches at 11 bases. There are 14 residues in the CDR3. V lost 3 bases to trimming and J lost 5 bases; unmatched junction nucleotides: 3. The germline CDR1 and CDR2 sequences are GTSNPN and SVGIG (reference sequence). CDR3 region: CAWRGTGGHNEQFF. In DNA, the CDR3 is TGTGCCTGGAGGGGGACAGGGGGACACAATGAGCAGTTCTTC.

The chain has TRBV19 and TRBJ1-1; 7 bases line up with TRBD1. CDR1 LNHDA and CDR2 SQIVND come from the germline V gene (reference sequence). Losses at the gene ends were 1 base for V and 3 bases for J; bases not matched to a gene: 8. The CDR3 length is 16 residues. The chain's CDR3 is CASSIAGQALHTEAFF. The DNA of the CDR3 is TGTGCCAGTAGTATAGCTGGACAGGCCCTTCACACTGAAGCTTTCTTT.